This TCR beta chain was found in a study of cytomegalovirus exposure and HLA in healthy donors. With V trimmed by 5 bases and J by 6 bases, 7 bases remained unmatched. This CDR3 has 14 residues. Looked up from germline, CDR1 is SGHRS and CDR2 is YFSETQ. The PCR used 60 Vbeta and 13 Jbeta primers. As processed by the authors: Approximately 86 million unique TCR beta chains, 10 million to 14 million shared, were counted in a later analysis. Assay: immunoSEQ multiplex PCR; the TCRdb copy retains only in-frame clones and omits some. V, J and clone size derive from that table, while D and trimming were established from the DNA sequence. The repertoire holds around 150,000 clones, with roughly 78% as singletons.

This TCR was recovered from a man aged 50 to 59 in good health and CMV-seropositive. Sequencing used PBMCs. The chain links TRBV5-1 to TRBJ2-7, with 11 bases matching TRBD2. This CDR3 is CASRDTSGRSEQYF. CDR3 in DNA: TGCGCCAGCAGGGACACTAGCGGGAGAAGCGAGCAGTACTTC.